The clone carrying this T cell receptor beta chain has more than one count but fewer than ten. This CDR3 contains 15 residues. J was trimmed by 4 bases and V by 6 bases; bases with no gene match: 10. Germline-derived CDR1 and CDR2 are SEHNR and FQNEAQ (reference sequence). The sample belongs to a study of beta chain features in type 1 diabetes. The study reverse transcribed the entire isolated RNA, so it sequenced expressed TCRB transcripts. Assay: immunoSEQ multiplex PCR; the TCRdb copy retains only in-frame clones and omits some. The data show roughly 400,000 clones, with approximately 15% seen just once and around 0.02% held by the top ten.

This receptor was obtained from a woman under 30 in good health. Sequencing used naive CD4+ T cells from blood. The chain recombines TRBV7-9 with TRBJ2-5, with 8 bases aligning to TRBD1. This chain's CDR3 is CASRQSGQGGETQYF. The CDR3 DNA is TGTGCCAGCAGGCAAAGCGGACAGGGTGGAGAGACCCAGTACTTC.